Relative to its sample, the clone carrying this TCR beta chain is large (0.1 to 1%). The target antigen is unknown. This entry belongs to a study of vaccination and CD4 T cells after COVID-19. Study background: Investigators stimulated cells with overlapping spike peptides drawn from SARS-CoV-2, HCoV-NL63, HCoV-OC43 and HCoV-229E.

Treatment described: approximately 10-day PBMC culture with coronavirus spike peptide pools or control peptides (ViraFEST assay). ViraFEST enlarged antigen-specific T cell populations with peptide pools and afterwards sequenced TCRs. V dropped 6 bases and J dropped 3; count of bases not matched to a gene: 11. This CDR3 is 16 amino acids long. Germline V gene sequence: CDR1 MNHNS, CDR2 SASEGT. Sequencing of cultured CD4+ T cell DNA used the Oncomine TCR Beta short-read assay. TCRdb recomputed calls from the PCR reads with MiXCR, one row per CDR3 protein. The table lists thousands of distinct CDR3 sequences, around 81% of them singletons.

The TCR comes from a human donor who had recovered from COVID-19. Input material: CD4+ T cells from blood, cultured in vitro. The chain uses TRBV6-1 and TRBJ2-7, with 10 bases aligning to TRBD1. In DNA form, the CDR3 reads TGTGCCAGCAGACCCCCCGGGACAGGGGCCCTCTACGAGCAGTACTTC. Amino acid sequence: CASRPPGTGALYEQYF.